This entry lists 7 T cell receptor beta chains sequenced from one sample in a study of cytomegalovirus exposure and HLA in healthy donors. PCR employed 60 Vbeta and 13 Jbeta primers. The repertoire was sequenced with immunoSEQ multiplex PCR; TCRdb's copy has only in-frame clones and lacks some. The repertoire holds 120,000 to 150,000 clones, with 84% as singletons. The specimen was PBMCs. The source is a boy between 2 and 10 years old in good health and CMV-seronegative.

In DNA, the CDR3 is TGTGCCATCAGTGAGTCGACTCGCGGGGGAGAGACCCAGTACTTC. Its translation: CAISESTRGGETQYF. The J gene is TRBJ2-5, the V gene TRBV10-3; 7 nucleotides align to TRBD2. Trimming cost V 0 bases and J 4 bases; bases outside gene matches: 5. CDR3 length: 15 residues. Germline CDR1 and CDR2: ENHRY and SYGVKD.

V is TRBV19 and J is TRBJ1-2; TRBD1 agrees at 8 bases. Germline loops: CDR1 LNHDA, CDR2 SQIVND (reference sequence). This CDR3 is built from 12 residues. V trimming: 7 bases; J trimming: 6 bases; junction bases outside the gene matches: 4. Here the CDR3 reads CASTRTGHGYTF. DNA for the CDR3: TGTGCCAGTACTCGGACAGGGCATGGCTACACCTTC.

J is TRBJ2-3 and V is TRBV27, with 10 nucleotides matching TRBD2. Trimming took 2 bases from V and 4 from J; bases not matched to a gene: 15. Germline loops: CDR1 MNHEY, CDR2 SMNVEV (reference sequence). CDR3 length equals 19 residues. The CDR3 spells CASSLDVVPSGRASDTQYF. The CDR3 DNA reads TGTGCCAGCAGTTTAGATGTAGTTCCGAGCGGGAGGGCCTCAGATACGCAGTATTTT.

This clone was seen a few times. The chain links TRBV6-5 to TRBJ2-7; TRBD2 aligns across 12 bases. V was clipped by 4 bases and J by 3 bases; unmatched bases: 4. Germline V gene lookup returns CDR1 MNHEY and CDR2 SVGAGI. The CDR3 contains 15 residues. This CDR3 reads CASSSSGRGDYEQYF. The CDR3 DNA sequence: TGTGCCAGCAGTTCTAGCGGGAGGGGTGACTACGAGCAGTACTTC.

V is TRBV6-6 and J is TRBJ1-5; D not certain. The V gene's germline CDR1 is MNHNY and CDR2 SVGAGI (reference sequence). V lost 2 bases, J lost 5 bases, and 7 bases lay in between. This CDR3 is 13 amino acids long. The CDR3 DNA reads TGTGCCAGCAGTTACCAAAATCATCAGCCCCAGCATTTT. Protein product: CASSYQNHQPQHF.

On this clone itself: This sample includes further DNA sequences coding for the same CDR3. This chain joins TRBV27 and TRBJ1-1; no definite D call. The CDR3 is 13 residues long. Per germline, CDR1 MNHEY and CDR2 SMNVEV (reference sequence). V was cut by 3 bases and J by 0 bases, with 5 bases left in between. The CDR3 spells CASSFRVNTEAFF. CDR3 bases: TGTGCCAGCAGTTTCCGTGTGAACACTGAAGCTTTCTTT.

The chain uses TRBV19 and TRBJ2-7, with TRBD1 identical over 7 bases. The germline V gene has CDR1 LNHDA and CDR2 SQIVND (reference sequence). The CDR3 loop spans 13 amino acids. V lost 0 bases and J lost 6; bases outside the gene matches: 2. CDR3 residues: CASSIDPGGEQYF. The CDR3 bases are TGTGCCAGTAGTATAGATCCAGGGGGCGAGCAGTACTTC.